This is a list of T cell receptor beta chains from one sample in a study of OX40 agonist ivuxolimab in advanced cancers. TCRdb's copy holds only in-frame clones and misses some; the assay was immunoSEQ multiplex PCR. The sample yields roughly 60,000 clones, about 90% seen once. Source: CD4+ or CD8+ T cells sorted from blood, taken in a trial of the OX40 agonist ivuxolimab. These TCRs come from an adult with an advanced solid tumor such as melanoma, head and neck, liver or kidney cancer. Each CDR3 is given with its conserved first and last residue. Fields, in order: J gene, D gene, clone size, V gene, CDR3 protein, CDR3 DNA. D genes are given only for firm matches. Size tells how often a clone was seen (once, few, many) or the class of an expanded clone, and some rows leave it out.

j_call: TRBJ2-5
d_call: TRBD2
clone_size: NA
v_call: TRBV6-5
cdr3_aa: CASSWSGGVQETQYF
cdr3_nt: TGTGCCAGCAGTTGGTCGGGGGGAGTTCAAGAGACCCAGTACTTC

j_call: TRBJ2-2
d_call: NA
clone_size: NA
v_call: TRBV7-9
cdr3_aa: CASSLPGVLRAGELFF
cdr3_nt: TGTGCCAGCAGCCTCCCGGGAGTATTGCGGGCCGGGGAGCTGTTTTTT

j_call: TRBJ1-2
d_call: TRBD1
clone_size: NA
v_call: TRBV15
cdr3_aa: CATSRGQGLLGYTF
cdr3_nt: TGTGCCACCAGCAGAGGACAGGGCTTGCTTGGCTACACCTTC

j_call: TRBJ2-7
d_call: TRBD2
clone_size: NA
v_call: TRBV23-1
cdr3_aa: CASSQLLAGLADYEQYF
cdr3_nt: TGCGCCAGCAGTCAATTACTAGCGGGACTTGCGGACTACGAGCAGTACTTC

j_call: TRBJ2-1
d_call: NA
clone_size: NA
v_call: TRBV19
cdr3_aa: CASSISGAKQFF
cdr3_nt: TGTGCCAGTAGTATATCAGGAGCGAAGCAGTTCTTC

j_call: TRBJ2-7
d_call: TRBD2
clone_size: NA
v_call: TRBV4-2
cdr3_aa: CASSQSTGGSSYEQYF
cdr3_nt: TGTGCCAGCAGCCAAAGTACTGGCGGGAGTTCCTACGAGCAGTACTTC

j_call: TRBJ2-7
d_call: NA
clone_size: NA
v_call: TRBV9
cdr3_aa: CASSVEPVSYEQYF
cdr3_nt: TGTGCCAGCAGCGTAGAGCCAGTTTCCTACGAGCAGTACTTC

j_call: TRBJ2-7
d_call: NA
clone_size: few
v_call: TRBV6-5
cdr3_aa: CASKLRRSHYEQYF
cdr3_nt: TGTGCCAGCAAATTAAGGCGGTCCCACTACGAGCAGTACTTC

j_call: TRBJ2-2
d_call: TRBD2
clone_size: NA
v_call: TRBV11-2
cdr3_aa: CASSLGVAGSNTGELFF
cdr3_nt: TGTGCCAGCAGCTTAGGGGTAGCGGGATCGAACACCGGGGAGCTGTTTTTT

j_call: TRBJ2-5
d_call: NA
clone_size: NA
v_call: TRBV19
cdr3_aa: CASNSGTETQYF
cdr3_nt: TGTGCCAGTAACTCCGGGACGGAGACCCAGTACTTC

j_call: TRBJ1-6
d_call: TRBD1
clone_size: NA
v_call: TRBV19
cdr3_aa: CASSQGGMESPLHF
cdr3_nt: TGTGCCAGTAGTCAAGGGGGCATGGAATCACCCCTCCACTTT

j_call: TRBJ2-5
d_call: TRBD2
clone_size: few
v_call: TRBV27
cdr3_aa: CASSRSSGLAGEGAQYF
cdr3_nt: TGTGCCAGCAGTCGCTCCTCGGGACTAGCGGGAGAGGGGGCCCAGTACTTC

j_call: TRBJ2-2
d_call: NA
clone_size: NA
v_call: TRBV27
cdr3_aa: CASSFSGTNTGELFF
cdr3_nt: TGTGCCAGCAGTTTTAGCGGCACGAACACCGGGGAGCTGTTTTTT

j_call: TRBJ2-7
d_call: TRBD2
clone_size: NA
v_call: TRBV6-5
cdr3_aa: CASSYAGGRWGEQYF
cdr3_nt: TGTGCCAGCAGTTACGCGGGGGGCCGGTGGGGCGAGCAGTACTTC

j_call: TRBJ2-2
d_call: NA
clone_size: NA
v_call: TRBV28
cdr3_aa: CASTKAGELFF
cdr3_nt: TGTGCCAGCACAAAGGCCGGGGAGCTGTTTTTT

j_call: TRBJ1-3
d_call: NA
clone_size: NA
v_call: TRBV19
cdr3_aa: CASRPSLGSSGNTIYF
cdr3_nt: TGTGCCAGTAGGCCCTCCTTGGGGAGCTCTGGAAACACCATATATTTT

j_call: TRBJ2-3
d_call: TRBD1
clone_size: NA
v_call: TRBV7-6
cdr3_aa: CASSQTGGPDTQYF
cdr3_nt: TGTGCCAGCAGCCAAACAGGGGGCCCAGATACGCAGTATTTT

j_call: TRBJ2-7
d_call: TRBD2
clone_size: NA
v_call: TRBV7-2
cdr3_aa: CASSRSGSSYEQYF
cdr3_nt: TGTGCCAGCAGCCGTAGCGGGAGCTCCTACGAGCAGTACTTC

j_call: TRBJ2-7
d_call: TRBD1
clone_size: NA
v_call: TRBV5-1
cdr3_aa: CASSAGQAFYEQYF
cdr3_nt: TGCGCCAGCAGCGCGGGACAGGCCTTCTACGAGCAGTACTTC

j_call: TRBJ1-2
d_call: NA
clone_size: NA
v_call: TRBV21-1
cdr3_aa: CASIPAPYHRGYTF
cdr3_nt: TGTGCCAGCATCCCCGCCCCGTATCATAGAGGCTACACCTTC

j_call: TRBJ2-3
d_call: NA
clone_size: NA
v_call: TRBV4-1
cdr3_aa: CASSQDPTLFSTDTQYF
cdr3_nt: TGCGCCAGCAGCCAAGATCCGACCCTATTCAGCACAGATACGCAGTATTTT

j_call: TRBJ1-2
d_call: NA
clone_size: NA
v_call: TRBV7-3
cdr3_aa: CASSLTARARGYTF
cdr3_nt: TGTGCCAGCAGCTTAACGGCCAGGGCCCGGGGCTACACCTTC

j_call: TRBJ2-7
d_call: NA
clone_size: few
v_call: TRBV7-3
cdr3_aa: CASSPGTSKAREQYF
cdr3_nt: TGTGCCAGCAGCCCCGGGACGTCTAAGGCCCGGGAGCAGTACTTC

j_call: TRBJ2-1
d_call: TRBD2
clone_size: NA
v_call: TRBV28
cdr3_aa: CASRLTSGRVGNEQFF
cdr3_nt: TGTGCCAGCAGGCTGACTAGCGGGAGGGTAGGTAATGAGCAGTTCTTC

j_call: TRBJ2-1
d_call: TRBD2
clone_size: few
v_call: TRBV7-8
cdr3_aa: CASSLQPGLGFDNEQFF
cdr3_nt: TGTGCCAGCAGCTTACAGCCGGGACTAGGTTTCGACAATGAGCAGTTCTTC